Listed below are T cell receptor beta chains from one sample, sequenced in a study of OX40 agonist ivuxolimab in advanced cancers. TCRdb's table, derived via immunoSEQ multiplex PCR, lists solely in-frame clones and lacks some. The sample holds roughly 28,000 clones, more than 60% seen once. The specimen comprised CD4+ or CD8+ T cells sorted from blood, sampled in a trial of the OX40 agonist ivuxolimab. The receptors were sampled from an adult with an advanced solid tumor such as melanoma, head and neck, liver or kidney cancer. The CDR3 runs from the conserved cysteine through the conserved F or W. The D gene is left open where the match is weak. Clone size is not always given. Where it is, it says once, few, many or a class for expanded clones.

D gene: TRBD1
CDR3 length: 12
J gene: TRBJ2-3
V gene: TRBV28
clone size: NA
CDR3 DNA: TGTGCCAGCAGTTTGGGAGGGACAGGGGAGTATTTT
CDR3 protein: CASSLGGTGEYF

D gene: NA
CDR3 length: 14
J gene: TRBJ2-7
V gene: TRBV11-3
clone size: NA
CDR3 DNA: TGTGCCAGCAGCGCGGGACCCCCCGCCTACGAGCAGTACTTC
CDR3 protein: CASSAGPPAYEQYF

D gene: TRBD2
CDR3 length: 16
J gene: TRBJ2-2
V gene: TRBV9
clone size: NA
CDR3 DNA: TGTGCCAGCAGCGTACAAGCGGGAGAAAACACCGGGGAGCTGTTTTTT
CDR3 protein: CASSVQAGENTGELFF

D gene: TRBD1
CDR3 length: 14
J gene: TRBJ2-7
V gene: TRBV9
clone size: NA
CDR3 DNA: TGTGCCAGCAGCGTAGGTCAGGGGGCGTACGAGCAGTACTTC
CDR3 protein: CASSVGQGAYEQYF

D gene: NA
CDR3 length: 11
J gene: TRBJ1-2
V gene: TRBV5-6
clone size: NA
CDR3 DNA: TGTGCCAGCAGCTATGGAGATGGCTACACCTTC
CDR3 protein: CASSYGDGYTF

D gene: TRBD1
CDR3 length: 17
J gene: TRBJ1-2
V gene: TRBV7-3
clone size: once
CDR3 DNA: TGCGCCAGCAGCCAGCCGGGACAGGGTATTAAGTGGGATGGCTACACCTTC
CDR3 protein: CASSQPGQGIKWDGYTF

D gene: TRBD2
CDR3 length: 16
J gene: TRBJ2-1
V gene: TRBV9
clone size: NA
CDR3 DNA: TGTGCCAGCAGCGAGACTAGCGGAGGACTCTACAATGAGCAGTTCTTC
CDR3 protein: CASSETSGGLYNEQFF

D gene: NA
CDR3 length: 18
J gene: TRBJ2-6
V gene: TRBV13
clone size: NA
CDR3 DNA: TGTGCCAGCAGCTCCCAGGTTCGAGTGGTCTCTGGGGCCAACGTCCTGACTTTC
CDR3 protein: CASSSQVRVVSGANVLTF

D gene: NA
CDR3 length: 14
J gene: TRBJ1-4
V gene: TRBV5-6
clone size: NA
CDR3 DNA: TGTGCCAGCAGCTTGGGGGGCGCTAATGAAAAACTGTTTTTT
CDR3 protein: CASSLGGANEKLFF

D gene: NA
CDR3 length: 14
J gene: TRBJ1-1
V gene: TRBV5-5
clone size: NA
CDR3 DNA: TGTGCCAGCAGCCACCGACCGGGGAACACTGAAGCTTTCTTT
CDR3 protein: CASSHRPGNTEAFF

D gene: TRBD2
CDR3 length: 17
J gene: TRBJ2-2
V gene: TRBV27
clone size: NA
CDR3 DNA: TGTGCCAGCAGTTGGGGCGGCAGCGGGAGAAGGGGCGGGGAGCTGTTTTTT
CDR3 protein: CASSWGGSGRRGGELFF

D gene: NA
CDR3 length: 13
J gene: TRBJ2-1
V gene: TRBV29-1
clone size: NA
CDR3 DNA: TGCAGCGTTGACCTTCAGGGTTACAATGAGCAGTTCTTC
CDR3 protein: CSVDLQGYNEQFF

D gene: NA
CDR3 length: 12
J gene: TRBJ1-2
V gene: TRBV2
clone size: NA
CDR3 DNA: TGTGCCAGCAATTACAGATATGATGGCTACACCTTC
CDR3 protein: CASNYRYDGYTF

D gene: TRBD2
CDR3 length: 16
J gene: TRBJ2-3
V gene: TRBV11-2
clone size: few
CDR3 DNA: TGTGCCAGCAGCGGGTGGGCGGGAGGCGAAGAAAATACGCAGTATTTT
CDR3 protein: CASSGWAGGEENTQYF

D gene: NA
CDR3 length: 13
J gene: TRBJ2-7
V gene: TRBV6-6
clone size: few
CDR3 DNA: TGTGCCAGCCGGGACCCAAGGGCCTACGAGCAGTACTTC
CDR3 protein: CASRDPRAYEQYF

D gene: NA
CDR3 length: 14
J gene: TRBJ2-1
V gene: TRBV5-1
clone size: NA
CDR3 DNA: TGCGCCAGCAGCTTGTCTGGGGGTTACAATGAGCAGTTCTTC
CDR3 protein: CASSLSGGYNEQFF

D gene: NA
CDR3 length: 16
J gene: TRBJ2-1
V gene: TRBV2
clone size: NA
CDR3 DNA: TGTGCCAGCAGTGATCCGGGCGGTAGCTCCTACAATGAGCAGTTCTTC
CDR3 protein: CASSDPGGSSYNEQFF

D gene: NA
CDR3 length: 15
J gene: TRBJ2-7
V gene: TRBV2
clone size: few
CDR3 DNA: TGTGCCAGCAGTACCACCGGGACTTGGAGGGCCGAGCAGTACTTC
CDR3 protein: CASSTTGTWRAEQYF

D gene: TRBD2
CDR3 length: 14
J gene: TRBJ2-5
V gene: TRBV4-1
clone size: NA
CDR3 DNA: TGCGCCAGCAGCCCCAGCGGGAGGGTAGAGACCCAGTACTTC
CDR3 protein: CASSPSGRVETQYF

D gene: TRBD2
CDR3 length: 18
J gene: TRBJ2-1
V gene: TRBV19
clone size: NA
CDR3 DNA: TGTGCCAGTAGTATAGCTTGGCGGGAGGCCCCCCCGTACAATGAGCAGTTCTTC
CDR3 protein: CASSIAWREAPPYNEQFF

D gene: NA
CDR3 length: 13
J gene: TRBJ2-1
V gene: TRBV27
clone size: NA
CDR3 DNA: TGTGCCAGCAGTTTATCGAGCTACAATGAGCAGTTCTTC
CDR3 protein: CASSLSSYNEQFF

D gene: TRBD1
CDR3 length: 15
J gene: TRBJ1-5
V gene: TRBV28
clone size: few
CDR3 DNA: TGTGCCAGCAGTTTATTCCAGGGGGAAAATCAGCCCCAGCATTTT
CDR3 protein: CASSLFQGENQPQHF

D gene: NA
CDR3 length: 15
J gene: TRBJ1-3
V gene: TRBV6-5
clone size: NA
CDR3 DNA: TGTGCCAGCAGCGCCGGAGGGAGCTCTGGAAACACCATATATTTT
CDR3 protein: CASSAGGSSGNTIYF

D gene: NA
CDR3 length: 16
J gene: TRBJ2-1
V gene: TRBV5-1
clone size: NA
CDR3 DNA: TGCGCCAGCAGCCCTTCAGGGACACCTTCCTACAATGAGCAGTTCTTC
CDR3 protein: CASSPSGTPSYNEQFF

D gene: NA
CDR3 length: 13
J gene: TRBJ2-5
V gene: TRBV5-6
clone size: NA
CDR3 DNA: TGTGCCACCCGAGGGCGGTACCAAGAGACCCAGTACTTC
CDR3 protein: CATRGRYQETQYF

D gene: TRBD2
CDR3 length: 18
J gene: TRBJ2-3
V gene: TRBV2
clone size: NA
CDR3 DNA: TGTGCCAGCAGTGTTGGTTTTAGCGGGGGGCATAGCACAGATACGCAGTATTTT
CDR3 protein: CASSVGFSGGHSTDTQYF

D gene: NA
CDR3 length: 16
J gene: TRBJ1-1
V gene: TRBV5-1
clone size: NA
CDR3 DNA: TGCGCCAGCAGCTATGGACGGCAGAGGATGAACACTGAAGCTTTCTTT
CDR3 protein: CASSYGRQRMNTEAFF

D gene: NA
CDR3 length: 13
J gene: TRBJ1-2
V gene: TRBV2
clone size: NA
CDR3 DNA: TGTGCCAGCAGTGAACAAGAGAACTATGGCTACACCTTC
CDR3 protein: CASSEQENYGYTF

D gene: NA
CDR3 length: 13
J gene: TRBJ1-1
V gene: TRBV28
clone size: NA
CDR3 DNA: TGTGCCAGCAGTTTAAACCCGATCCTAGGTGCTTTCTTT
CDR3 protein: CASSLNPILGAFF